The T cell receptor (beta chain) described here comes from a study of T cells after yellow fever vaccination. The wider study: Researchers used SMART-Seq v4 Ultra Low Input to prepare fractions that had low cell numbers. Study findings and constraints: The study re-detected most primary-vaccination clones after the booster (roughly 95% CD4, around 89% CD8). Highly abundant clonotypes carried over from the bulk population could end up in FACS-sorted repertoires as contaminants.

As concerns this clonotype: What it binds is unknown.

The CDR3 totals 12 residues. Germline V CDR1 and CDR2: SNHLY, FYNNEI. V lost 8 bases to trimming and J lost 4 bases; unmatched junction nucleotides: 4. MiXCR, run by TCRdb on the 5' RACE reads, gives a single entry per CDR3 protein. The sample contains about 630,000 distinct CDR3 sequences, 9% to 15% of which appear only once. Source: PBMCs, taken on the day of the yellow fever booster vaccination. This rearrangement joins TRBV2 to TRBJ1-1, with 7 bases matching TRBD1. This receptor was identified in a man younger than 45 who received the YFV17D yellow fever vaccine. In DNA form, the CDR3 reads TGTGCCAGCCTAACAGGGGTCACTGAAGCTTTCTTT. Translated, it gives CASLTGVTEAFF.